Included here is one TCR beta chain sequence, with context. The target antigen is unknown. The data were taken from a study of T cells expressing NK-cell markers. About the study: Sorted CD3+CD56-NKG2C+, CD3+CD56+NKG2C- and CD3+CD56+NKG2C+ T cells were the source of the TCR beta repertoires. The sequencing cohort of eight donors included seven HCMV-seropositive individuals and one seronegative individual.

Scientists made TCR beta cDNA using 5'RACE template switching with UMIs. TCRdb re-called the 5' RACE reads; one entry per CDR3 protein, DNA not given. The repertoire table contains 350,000 to 450,000 distinct CDR3 sequences. Looked up from germline, CDR1 is DFQATT and CDR2 is SNEGSKA (reference sequence). CDR3 length equals 14 residues. Findings and caveats of the study: Clarity on HCMV specificity was lacking for the expanded NKG2C+ T cell clones.

The receptor was derived from a man aged 18 to 69 in good health. Input material: blood T cells: a sorted CD56 or NKG2C T cell subset, CD4+ or CD8+ T cells, or bulk PBMC T cells (not recorded which). V and J are TRBV20-1 and TRBJ2-3; there is no DNA to check the TCRdb D call of TRBD2. CDR3 amino acids: CSAARGASTDTQYF.